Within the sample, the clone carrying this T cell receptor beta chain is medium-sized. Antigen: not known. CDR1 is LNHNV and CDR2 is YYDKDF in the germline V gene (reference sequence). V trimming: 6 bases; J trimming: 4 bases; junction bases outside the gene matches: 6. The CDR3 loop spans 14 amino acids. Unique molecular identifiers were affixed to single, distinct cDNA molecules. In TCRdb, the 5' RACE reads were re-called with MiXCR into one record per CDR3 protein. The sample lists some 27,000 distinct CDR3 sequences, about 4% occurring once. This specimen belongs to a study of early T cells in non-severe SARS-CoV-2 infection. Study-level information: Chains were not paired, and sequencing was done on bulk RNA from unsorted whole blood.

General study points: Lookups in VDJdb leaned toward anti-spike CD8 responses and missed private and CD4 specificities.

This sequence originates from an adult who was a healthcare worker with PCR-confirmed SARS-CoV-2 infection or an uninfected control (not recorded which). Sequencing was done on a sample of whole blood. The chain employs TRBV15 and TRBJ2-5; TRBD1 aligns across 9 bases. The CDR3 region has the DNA TGTGCCACCAGTACCGGGACAGGGATAGAGACCCAGTACTTC. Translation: CATSTGTGIETQYF.